This T cell receptor (beta chain) emerged from a study of T cells in Graves' hyperthyroidism and ophthalmopathy. This CDR3 spans 19 amino acids. CDR1 SGHDT and CDR2 YYEEEE come from the germline V gene. Trimming took 2 bases from V and 7 from J; bases not matched to a gene: 18. Study observations and caveats: Also found in blood were most expanded thyroid clonotypes above 0.001. The model made its ophthalmopathy prediction, and onset followed a median roughly 6.5 months later.

Using RNA transcripts as the source, TCR beta CDR3 regions were amplified. The primer set for the first-round RT-PCR of the TCR CDR3 was HTBI. A single record per CDR3 protein comes from TCRdb applying MiXCR to the multiplex PCR reads. This sample has 400,000 to 500,000 distinct CDR3 sequences, with approximately 15% found just once. For this clonotype: Antigen specificity is unknown.

Sequencing input: blood. This clonotype was obtained from a man aged 18-30 years with Graves' ophthalmopathy. The rearrangement links TRBV5-6 to TRBJ1-5; TRBD1 agrees at 10 bases. The CDR3: CASSLLRDRGKVLGQPQHF. The DNA of the CDR3 is TGTGCCAGCAGCTTATTACGGGACAGGGGAAAGGTTTTAGGACAGCCCCAGCATTTT.